The sample holds a few counts of the clone carrying this T cell receptor beta chain. The antigen is unknown. The record originates from a study of T cells after yellow fever vaccination. Study-level points and caveats: Repertoires sorted by FACS could include abundant clonotypes that are contaminants from the bulk population.

The CDR3 is made up of 13 amino acids. Germline CDR1 SQVTM, CDR2 ANQGSEA. V lost 0 bases to trimming and J lost 7 bases, with 12 bases between them. Conversion of TCR transcripts into cDNA relied on 5'RACE template switching, which added a universal primer site and UMIs. In TCRdb, the 5' RACE reads were re-called with MiXCR into one record per CDR3 protein. The table records approximately 300,000 distinct CDR3 sequences, 9.5% to 12% of them present only once. The chain has TRBV29-1 and TRBJ1-2; D is uncertain. Sequencing used CD4+ T cells sorted from PBMCs, obtained 45 days after the yellow fever booster vaccination. The receptor comes from a man in his late teens or twenties who received the YFV17D yellow fever vaccine. The CDR3 coding sequence is TGCAGCGTTGAAGACAGCAGGCTCGGTGGCTACACCTTC. Its translation is CSVEDSRLGGYTF.